A selection of T cell receptor beta chains follows, all from one sample in a study of molecular identifiers for immune sequencing clone quantification. MiXCR, applied by TCRdb to the PCR reads, yields one record per CDR3 protein. The sample comprises about 510,000 distinct CDR3 sequences, about a fifth of which are singletons, and under 0.85% rests with the top ten. Material: naive CD8+ T cells from blood, with Jurkat cell RNA spiked in. These receptors came from a human donor in good health. Some libraries in this study had Jurkat cell RNA spiked in. The conserved cysteine and the conserved F or W are not part of the CDR3 here.

>TRBJ2-2|TRBV7-9
AGSSGATGELF
>TRBJ2-7|TRBV28
ASSWGGGEQY
>TRBJ2-7|TRBV7-9
ASSSHTGLAGVEQY
>TRBJ2-3|TRBV6-6
ASSSNAHTQY
>TRBJ2-1|TRBV5-1
ASSSGAGADNEQF
>TRBJ1-1|TRBV29-1
SVEEGAGGAF
>TRBJ1-5|TRBV6-2/TRBV6-3
ASSYSAGKSNQPRH
>TRBJ2-2|TRBV30
ALHHNTGELF
>TRBJ2-3|TRBV7-2
ASSLVGAGTDTQY
>TRBJ2-7|TRBV10-3
AISWDTTYEQY
>TRBJ2-3|TRBV7-6
ASSLTGQGIDTQY
>TRBJ1-3|TRBV2
ASSGASGQEKFGNTIY
>TRBJ2-1|TRBV24-1
ATSDTGLNYNEQF
>TRBJ2-3|TRBV6-2/TRBV6-3
ASSPPWQDFTDTQY
>TRBJ2-2|TRBV12-3/TRBV12-4
ASSVGTGASGELF
>TRBJ2-7|TRBV7-9
ASSQTGTGDEQY
>TRBJ1-2|TRBV2
ASSDEWQGGDGYT
>TRBJ2-3|TRBV19
ATTSSDTQY
>TRBJ2-5|TRBV7-6
ASSSLAGPLQTQY
>TRBJ2-4|TRBV29-1
SVVLATKNIQY
>TRBJ1-1|TRBV7-9
ASSPAEGGTEAF
>TRBJ2-5|TRBV25-1
ASSEVGGPQETQY
>TRBJ2-3|TRBV5-6
ASSLETRGTDTQY
>TRBJ2-2|TRBV19
ASSIGLGNTGELF
>TRBJ1-5|TRBV7-2
ARSLWSGGSDQPQH
>TRBJ2-7|TRBV6-1
ASSGYGQGTYEQY
>TRBJ1-4|TRBV19
ASSLFGQLNEKLF
>TRBJ1-1|TRBV10-3
AISESGTGELGDTEAF
>TRBJ2-3|TRBV11-2
AWSREITDTQY
>TRBJ2-7|TRBV7-9
ASSLLEGTYEQY
>TRBJ2-7|TRBV6-5
ASRQGNEQY
>TRBJ2-5|TRBV9
ASSTTRQETQY
>TRBJ2-3|TRBV4-3
ASSQEVWGRDTQY
>TRBJ2-3|TRBV7-9
ASREPTSTDTQY
>TRBJ2-2|TRBV19
ASSIIHGELF
>TRBJ2-7|TRBV5-6
ASSLARQGASYEQY
>TRBJ2-7|TRBV6-2/TRBV6-3
ASSYSGDRGAYEQY
>TRBJ1-1|TRBV7-8
ASSLAWGGTEAF
>TRBJ2-3|TRBV6-5
ASSLTSSDTQY
>TRBJ2-1|TRBV24-1
ATSGRGTSDHFSYNEQF
>TRBJ1-3|TRBV2
ASSTGVSSGNTIY
>TRBJ2-7|TRBV4-3
ASSQGWGVAYEQY
>TRBJ1-4|TRBV28
ASSLAYGPEKLF
>TRBJ2-3|TRBV9
ASGNPHTQY
>TRBJ2-1|TRBV27
ASSFGLAGGPNEQF
>TRBJ2-7|TRBV6-2/TRBV6-3
ASSPGRIEQY
>TRBJ2-7|TRBV4-3
ASSQAHGRGAMIYEQY
>TRBJ2-3|TRBV6-5
ASSPLPGELDTQY
>TRBJ1-5|TRBV4-1
ASSQHGQVNQPQH
>TRBJ1-1|TRBV7-2
ASTRGRGVAEAF
>TRBJ2-7|TRBV7-2
ASSLTVFSAEQY
>TRBJ2-3|TRBV14
ASSDPGQGVYPSNGDTQY
>TRBJ1-4|TRBV3-1
ASSQIGTGIEKLF
>TRBJ2-1|TRBV11-3
APGGLNEQF